This T cell receptor (beta chain) was sequenced for a study of blood T cell repertoires in COVID-19. Assay used: immunoSEQ multiplex PCR; TCRdb lists only in-frame clones, some missing. The sample holds 62,000 or so clones, roughly nine tenths seen once. Germline CDR1 SEHNR, CDR2 FQNEAQ (reference sequence). The CDR3 contains 12 residues. Trimming cost V 5 bases and J 5 bases; bases outside gene matches: 1. This clone was seen once. Distinct nucleotide sequences in the sample also encode this CDR3. This receptor was identified in a man aged 45-65 years with active COVID-19. The rearrangement links TRBV7-9 to TRBJ2-3; 7 nucleotides match TRBD1. The material sequenced was peripheral blood. The CDR3 DNA reads as TGTGCCAGCAGCCCAGGGGGAGATACGCAGTATTTT. It is translated as CASSPGGDTQYF.